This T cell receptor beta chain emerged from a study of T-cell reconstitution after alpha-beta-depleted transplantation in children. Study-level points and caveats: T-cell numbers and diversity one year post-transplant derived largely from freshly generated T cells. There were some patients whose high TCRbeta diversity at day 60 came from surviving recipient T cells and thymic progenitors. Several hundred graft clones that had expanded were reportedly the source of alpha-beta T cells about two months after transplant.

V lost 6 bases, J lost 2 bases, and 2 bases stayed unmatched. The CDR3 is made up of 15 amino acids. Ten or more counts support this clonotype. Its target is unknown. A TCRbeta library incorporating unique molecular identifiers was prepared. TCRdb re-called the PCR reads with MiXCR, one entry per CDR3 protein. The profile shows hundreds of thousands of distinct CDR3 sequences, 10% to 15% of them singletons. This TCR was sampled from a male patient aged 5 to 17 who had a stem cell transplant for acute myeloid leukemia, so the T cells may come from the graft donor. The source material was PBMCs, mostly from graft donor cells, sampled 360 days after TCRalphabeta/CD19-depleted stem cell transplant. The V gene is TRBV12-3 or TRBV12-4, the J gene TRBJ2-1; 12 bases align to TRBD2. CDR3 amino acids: CASSPSGRAYNEQFF. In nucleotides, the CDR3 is TGTGCCAGCAGCCCTAGCGGGAGGGCCTACAATGAGCAGTTCTTC.